The 18 T cell receptor beta chains below all came from one sample that was sequenced in a study of CD8 T cells in Susac syndrome. With random hexamers, roughly 0.45 to 1 ug RNA was reverse transcribed. TCRdb recomputed calls from the immunoSEQ multiplex PCR reads with MiXCR, one row per CDR3 protein. This sample carries around 140,000 distinct CDR3 sequences, roughly 94% of them seen once, and the ten largest clones take more than 0.065%. The specimen was CD4+ T cells from PBMCs. These receptors were taken from a human donor in good health.

A single count supports this clonotype. The chain couples TRBV6-6 to TRBJ2-1; TRBD1 matches at 9 bases. The CDR3 loop spans 15 amino acids. Germline-derived CDR1 and CDR2 are MNHNY and SVGAGI (reference sequence). Trimming took 6 bases from V and 1 from J; bases not matched to a gene: 4. The CDR3 loop reads CASSRTGASYNEQFF. In DNA form, the CDR3 reads TGTGCCAGCAGCCGGACAGGGGCGTCCTACAATGAGCAGTTCTTC.

This chain joins TRBV12-3 or TRBV12-4 and TRBJ1-5; D may be TRBD1 (6 bases). Trimming left V 6 bases short and J 2 bases short, with 14 bases between. The CDR3 loop spans 15 amino acids. The CDR3 coding sequence is TGTGCCAGCAGCAAACAGGGAGGCGGCAATCAGCCCCAGCATTTT. Translated, it gives CASSKQGGGNQPQHF.

This clonotype has just a few counts. V and J are TRBV29-1 and TRBJ1-1; 7 nucleotides match TRBD1. The CDR3 is made up of 13 amino acids. Looked up from germline, CDR1 is SQVTM and CDR2 is ANQGSEA. The J segment lost 0 bases and the V segment lost 6 bases, leaving 4 bases of the junction unmatched. In nucleotides, the CDR3 is TGCAGCGTGCGACAGGGAATGAACACTGAAGCTTTCTTT. This translates into CSVRQGMNTEAFF.

The chain combines TRBV5-6 with TRBJ1-2; D remains unclear. Trimming stripped 4 bases from V and 5 bases from J, with 15 bases between. CDR1 is SGHDT and CDR2 is YYEEEE in the germline V gene. CDR3 length: 14 amino acids. The CDR3, as DNA: TGTGCCAGCAGCCTGGGGAATCGTAGATATGGCTACACCTTC. Translated: CASSLGNRRYGYTF.

This clonotype was seen a single time. V usage is TRBV7-9 and J usage is TRBJ2-3; 11 bases are shared with TRBD2. Trimming took 0 bases from V and 5 from J; bases not matched to a gene: 10. CDR1 is SEHNR, CDR2 FQNEAQ, per germline (reference sequence). The CDR3 is made up of 18 amino acids. CDR3 amino acids: CASSLAPLTSGRVDTQYF. The CDR3 DNA reads TGTGCCAGCAGCTTAGCCCCACTTACTAGCGGGAGAGTAGATACGCAGTATTTT.

This clonotype came up once. The chain recombines TRBV30 with TRBJ2-3, with TRBD1 matching 7 bases. Losses at the gene ends were 4 bases for V and 6 bases for J; bases not matched to a gene: 10. The CDR3 contains 14 residues. CDR1 and CDR2 from the germline V gene are GTSNPN and SVGIG (reference sequence). CDR3 protein: CAWTLGPRGDTQYF. In nucleotides, the CDR3 is TGTGCCTGGACCCTAGGGCCCAGGGGGGATACGCAGTATTTT. The entire variable domain, with the rest obtained from reference TRBV30 and TRBJ2-3, is as follows: SQTIHQWPATLVQPVGSPLSLECTVEGTSNPNLYWYRQAAGRGLQLLFYSVGIGQISSEVPQNLSASRPQDRQFILSSKKLLLSDSGFYLCAWTLGPRGDTQYFGPGTRLTVL.

The V gene is TRBV30, the J gene TRBJ2-7; the D gene is possibly TRBD1 (6 bases). There are 11 residues in the CDR3. Germline V gene lookup returns CDR1 GTSNPN and CDR2 SVGIG (reference sequence). The germline V and J ends were trimmed by 6 bases and 5 bases, with 11 bases remaining between them. The chain's CDR3 is CACRTAHEQYF. CDR3 coding DNA: TGTGCCTGCCGGACAGCTCACGAGCAGTACTTC.

The chain uses TRBV30 and TRBJ2-7; 7 bases line up with TRBD2. The CDR3 covers 14 residues. J was trimmed by 5 bases and V by 0 bases; bases with no gene match: 7. Germline CDR1 reads GTSNPN; CDR2 reads SVGIG (reference sequence). The CDR3 DNA reads TGTGCCTGGAGTGTACCGCGACTAGCTCACGAGCAGTACTTC. Protein product: CAWSVPRLAHEQYF.

The gene calls are TRBV2 and TRBJ2-3, with 10 bases aligning to TRBD1. The CDR3 is 17 amino acids. Germline loops: CDR1 SNHLY, CDR2 FYNNEI. V lost 2 bases, J lost 5 bases, and 10 bases stayed unmatched. The CDR3 loop reads CASSETGTGAVKDTQYF. CDR3 DNA: TGTGCCAGCAGTGAAACCGGGACAGGGGCCGTTAAAGATACGCAGTATTTT.

The V call is TRBV6-1, the J call TRBJ2-1, with 8 bases matching TRBD2. The ends lost 11 bases at V and 7 bases at J; junction bases unmatched: 16. The CDR3 runs to 15 residues. Germline V gives CDR1 MNHNS, CDR2 SASEGT. The CDR3 loop is CAGGRGLVVRNEQFF. Here the CDR3 DNA reads TGTGCCGGAGGTAGGGGACTAGTTGTTCGGAATGAGCAGTTCTTC.

The chain has TRBV28 and TRBJ2-7, with 10 positions matching TRBD1. Germline-derived CDR1 and CDR2 are MDHEN and SYDVKM. This CDR3 is built from 15 residues. Trimming removed 7 bases from V and 3 bases from J; junction bases left unmatched: 9. CDR3 coding DNA: TGTGCCAGCAATCGTCCGGGGACAGGGGTCTACGAGCAGTACTTC. Translation: CASNRPGTGVYEQYF.

This sequence joins TRBV30 and TRBJ2-5, with no clear D. Trimming shortened V by 0 bases and J by 2 bases, and 7 bases separated the two germline ends. The CDR3 extends over 13 amino acids. Germline V lookup: CDR1 GTSNPN, CDR2 SVGIG (reference sequence). In DNA form, the CDR3 reads TGTGCCTGGAGTGTAAGGACGCAAGAGACCCAGTACTTC. The encoded protein is CAWSVRTQETQYF.

With respect to this clonotype: The junction and the germline gene differ at one end; a read error may be behind it. The V gene is TRBV19, the J gene TRBJ2-3; D perhaps matches TRBD2 (5 bases). The length of the CDR3 is 12 residues. Germline V lookup: CDR1 LNHDA, CDR2 SQIVND (reference sequence). CDR3 residues: CAIGGVTDTQYF. The CDR3 bases are TGCGCAATCGGAGGAGTCACAGATACGCAGTATTTT.

The chain couples TRBV19 to TRBJ1-1; 9 bases are shared with TRBD1. The length of the CDR3 is 17 residues. Germline V gene data show CDR1 as LNHDA and CDR2 as SQIVND (reference sequence). Trimming at V came to 5 bases and at J to 3 bases, leaving 13 bases not matched to a gene. CDR3 sequence: CASSALGTGFKHTEAFF. As DNA, the CDR3 is TGTGCCAGTAGTGCCCTCGGGACAGGGTTTAAGCACACTGAAGCTTTCTTT.

The chain is built from TRBV28 and TRBJ2-6; D uncertain. Trimming took 8 bases from V and 1 from J, leaving 6 bases between them. Germline lookup yields CDR1 MDHEN and CDR2 SYDVKM. The CDR3 totals 13 residues. CDR3 coding DNA: TGTGCCAGCCTACTGTCTGGGGCCAACGTCCTGACTTTC. It is translated as CASLLSGANVLTF.

The chain uses TRBV6-6 and TRBJ2-5, with 8 bases identical to TRBD2. The junction had 0 bases not matched to a gene; V was cut back by 0 bases and J by 0 bases. The CDR3 totals 15 residues. Germline V gene lookup returns CDR1 MNHNY and CDR2 SVGAGI (reference sequence). The CDR3 loop is CASSYSREDQETQYF. CDR3 DNA sequence: TGTGCCAGCAGTTACTCGCGGGAGGACCAAGAGACCCAGTACTTC.

This sequence joins TRBV9 and TRBJ2-2; either TRBD1 or TRBD2 may supply D (6 bases each). V lost 2 bases, J lost 4 bases, and 18 bases lay in between. The length of the CDR3 is 17 residues. CDR1 and CDR2 (germline): SGDLS, YYNGEE. The CDR3 sequence is CASSVQWGALATGELFF. The CDR3 DNA is TGTGCCAGCAGCGTTCAGTGGGGGGCCCTAGCCACCGGGGAGCTGTTTTTT.

The rearrangement joins TRBV10-2 to TRBJ1-1, with 7 positions matching TRBD1. J was trimmed by 4 bases and V by 6 bases; bases with no gene match: 5. CDR1 is WSHSY, CDR2 SAAADI, per germline. There are 13 residues in the CDR3. CDR3: CASRTGLFTEAFF. The CDR3 DNA sequence: TGCGCCAGCAGGACAGGGTTGTTCACTGAAGCTTTCTTT.